Presented here are 5 T cell receptor beta chains from one specimen sequenced in a study of blood T cell repertoires in COVID-19. Profiling relied on immunoSEQ multiplex PCR, and the TCRdb table lists in-frame clones only, not all of them. The data contain about 140,000 clones, around 79% of them seen just once; the ten biggest clones take up 2.5% to 3%. The sequencing sample was made of PBMCs or T cells enriched from blood (not recorded which). The receptors were gathered from a woman between 50 and 59 years old who had recovered from COVID-19.

This chain joins TRBV29-1 and TRBJ2-5; D call uncertain. The CDR3 loop spans 11 amino acids. CDR1 SQVTM and CDR2 ANQGSEA come from the germline V gene. Trimming stripped 5 bases from V and 4 bases from J, with 8 bases between. The CDR3 DNA reads as TGCAGCGTTCGGGTCGCAGAGACCCAGTACTTC. It yields the protein CSVRVAETQYF.

The chain joins TRBV9 to TRBJ2-1; 7 bases map to TRBD1. The V gene end was trimmed by 3 bases and the J gene end by 6 bases; junction bases not matched to a gene: 6. This CDR3 has 14 amino acids. Germline assignment: CDR1 SGDLS and CDR2 YYNGEE. CDR3 in DNA: TGTGCCAGCAGCGGCAACAGGGGTTTCAATGAGCAGTTCTTC. It translates to CASSGNRGFNEQFF.

The rearrangement joins TRBV19 to TRBJ1-1, with D possibly being TRBD1 (5 bases). Trimming took off 4 bases at V and 5 bases at J, with 17 bases between the two ends. The CDR3 covers 15 residues. Germline assignment: CDR1 LNHDA and CDR2 SQIVND (reference sequence). For the CDR3, the DNA is TGTGCCAGTAGTAGCCCGGGGGAAGGTCGTACTGAAGCTTTCTTT. Its translation: CASSSPGEGRTEAFF. The full variable domain, in which reference TRBV19 and TRBJ1-1 provide the parts outside the CDR3, is DGGITQSPKYLFRKEGQNVTLSCEQNLNHDAMYWYRQDPGQGLRLIYYSQIVNDFQKGDIAEGYSVSREKKESFPLTVTSAQKNPTAFYLCASSSPGEGRTEAFFGQGTRLTVV.

V is TRBV7-3 and J is TRBJ2-5; TRBD2 agrees at 10 bases. CDR3 length: 15 residues. Germline V gene data show CDR1 as SGHTA and CDR2 as FQGTGA. Losses at the gene ends were 5 bases for V and 2 bases for J; bases not matched to a gene: 5. CDR3 DNA sequence: TGTGCCAGCAGCCCGGGACTAGCGACACAAGAGACCCAGTACTTC. It translates to CASSPGLATQETQYF.

The gene calls are TRBV6-5 and TRBJ2-5; no firm D call. The CDR3 has 11 amino acids. V lost 7 bases to trimming and J lost 6 bases, with 9 bases between them. Germline V gives CDR1 MNHEY, CDR2 SVGAGI. Here the CDR3 DNA reads TGTGCCAGCACCTCTTTAAAGACCCAGTACTTC. Its translation: CASTSLKTQYF.